The rows below give T cell receptor beta chains drawn from one sample of a study of vaccination effects on CD4 cells after COVID-19. Assay used: immunoSEQ multiplex PCR; TCRdb lists only in-frame clones, some missing. The data contain tens of thousands of clones, 74% of them singletons. Their specific antigens are unknown. The sequenced sample was CD4+ T cells from PBMCs cultured with HCoV-229E spike peptides, obtained before COVID-19 vaccination. The source of these receptors is a human donor who received a COVID-19 vaccine. Both conserved end residues are part of each CDR3. Fields, in order: V gene, J gene, CDR3 protein.

>TRBV4-3|TRBJ2-5
CASSQDRVETQYF
>TRBV2|TRBJ1-4
CASDRGPGGKLFF
>TRBV24-1|TRBJ2-3
CATSEHRGRIDTQYF
>TRBV24-1|TRBJ2-3
CATSGGLGPYTDTQYF
>TRBV5-1|TRBJ2-3
CASSWGTSGGTDTQYF
>TRBV21-1|TRBJ2-1
CASSKEGSSYNEQFF
>TRBV27|TRBJ2-3
CASSLSRGLRGGDTQYF
>TRBV11-2|TRBJ2-2
CASSPGTSGGTNTGELFF
>TRBV20-1|TRBJ1-5
CSARDTRERHF
>TRBV7-2|TRBJ2-6
CASRPPGQGGSGANVLTF
>TRBV7-2|TRBJ2-5
CASSLVGSAGGRETQYF
>TRBV5-1|TRBJ1-3
CASWDNSGNTIYF
>TRBV6-4|TRBJ1-6
CASSVTGNSPLHF
>TRBV5-1|TRBJ1-4
CASSLQASNEKLFF
>TRBV5-1|TRBJ1-4
CASSLVAWTGNEKLFF
>TRBV18|TRBJ1-5
CASSATGGLQPQHF
>TRBV24-1|TRBJ1-1
CATSDREEGTGIPEAFF
>TRBV18|TRBJ1-1
CASSPPKTGRWNTEAFF
>TRBV5-6|TRBJ1-4
CASRSGTGNEKLFF
>TRBV10-1|TRBJ2-2
CASSDELGRTGELFF
>TRBV27|TRBJ2-1
CASRTRPTSVGNEQFF
>TRBV5-1|TRBJ1-5
CASSLEGPLSNQPQHF
>TRBV7-9|TRBJ1-2
CASSKIEARGANYGYTF
>TRBV4-1|TRBJ2-3
CASSLTYGTPSTDTQYF
>TRBV30|TRBJ2-3
CAWRRVRGHPNTDTQYF
>TRBV6-6|TRBJ2-5
CASRDLLTDSKETQYF
>TRBV4-3|TRBJ1-2
CASSQDLGTVIGYTF
>TRBV2|TRBJ1-1
CASSERENTEAFF
>TRBV18|TRBJ2-5
CASSPRPRETQYF
>TRBV18|TRBJ1-2
CASSQNKGQGYGYTF
>TRBV7-3|TRBJ2-3
CASSPSGGAGTDTQYF
>TRBV30|TRBJ2-5
CAWSSARETQYF
>TRBV7-9|TRBJ1-1
CASMGQGDTEAFF
>TRBV19|TRBJ2-4
CASSIQPAKNIQYF
>TRBV6-1|TRBJ1-4
CASSGARQWGNEKLFF
>TRBV5-5|TRBJ1-1
CASSFMGHPNTEAFF
>TRBV24-1|TRBJ2-5
CATGVEGRETQYF